Listed here are 5 T cell receptor beta chains from one sample, sequenced in a study of shared clonotypes between healthy human individuals. Sequencing used immunoSEQ multiplex PCR; TCRdb keeps in-frame clones, though not all of them. The sample has approximately 2.3 million clones, 85% to 95% seen once; the top ten hold under 0.45%. Sequencing used naive CD4+ T cells from PBMCs. Documented subset: CD45RA+ positively selected. The receptors originated from a man between 18 and 35 years old in good health. Some clones in this sample may be carry-over from other donors' samples.

The chain links TRBV29-1 to TRBJ1-2; no reliable D call. Trimming took 2 bases from V and 6 from J, leaving 7 bases between them. Germline V gene data show CDR1 as SQVTM and CDR2 as ANQGSEA. This CDR3 has 11 amino acids. The CDR3 DNA is TGCAGCGTTGAATCCGGTGATGGCTACACCTTC. Its translation: CSVESGDGYTF.

The V gene is TRBV7-9, the J gene TRBJ2-3; D gene ambiguous. CDR1 is SEHNR, CDR2 FQNEAQ, per germline (reference sequence). This CDR3 has 14 amino acids. V was cut by 3 bases and J by 5 bases, with 12 bases left in between. The DNA of the CDR3 is TGTGCCAGCAGCTTGAACCTGGTGGTAGATACGCAGTATTTT. It codes for CASSLNLVVDTQYF.

The chain uses TRBV6-1 and TRBJ1-1; unclear D gene. Per germline, CDR1 MNHNS and CDR2 SASEGT. With 2 bases removed from V and 3 bases from J, the gap between germline ends came to 13 bases. This CDR3 comprises 15 residues. CDR3 loop: CASSERELEDTEAFF. As DNA, the CDR3 is TGTGCCAGCAGTGAACGGGAACTCGAGGACACTGAAGCTTTCTTT.

The chain employs TRBV7-9 and TRBJ2-2; 7 bases line up with TRBD2. CDR3 length: 15 residues. J gave up 5 bases and V 6 bases, and 9 bases lay outside the gene matches. The germline gives CDR1 SEHNR, CDR2 FQNEAQ (reference sequence). As DNA, the CDR3 is TGTGCCAGCAGGCGCAGGGCGGGAGAGACCGGGGAGCTGTTTTTT. Translated: CASRRRAGETGELFF. The complete variable domain, with remaining parts taken from reference TRBV7-9 and TRBJ2-2, reads DTGVSQNPRHKITKRGQNVTFRCDPISEHNRLYWYRQTLGQGPEFLTYFQNEAQLEKSRLLSDRFSAERPKGSFSTLEIQRTEQGDSAMYLCASRRRAGETGELFFGEGSRLTVL.

The chain joins TRBV28 to TRBJ2-1; 9 bases match TRBD2. CDR3 length equals 14 residues. Trimming at V came to 5 bases and at J to 2 bases, leaving 1 base not matched to a gene. CDR1 and CDR2 (germline): MDHEN, SYDVKM. The CDR3 coding sequence is TGTGCCAGCAGTAGACTAGCGGCCTACAATGAGCAGTTCTTC. Protein product: CASSRLAAYNEQFF. Full variable domain (rest looked up from reference TRBV28 and TRBJ2-1): DVKVTQSSRYLVKRTGEKVFLECVQDMDHENMFWYRQDPGLGLRLIYFSYDVKMKEKGDIPEGYSVSREKKERFSLILESASTNQTSMYLCASSRLAAYNEQFFGPGTRLTVL.